These 24 T cell receptor beta chains originate from one sample sequenced in a study of control samples from healthy donors and cancer patients. Assay used: immunoSEQ multiplex PCR; TCRdb lists only in-frame clones, some missing. This table holds approximately 69,000 clones, roughly nine tenths found once. The source material was PBMCs. These receptors came from a man in his 60s with colorectal cancer.

The CDR3 DNA reads TGTGCCAGCAGTGATTCCGGGACAGGGCCCTACGAGCAGTACTTC. This sequence encodes CASSDSGTGPYEQYF. The genes are TRBV7-2 and TRBJ2-7; 9 nucleotides match TRBD1. This CDR3 has 15 residues. Per germline, CDR1 SGHTA and CDR2 FQGNSA. The V and J ends lost 6 bases and 2 bases, in that order; junction bases with no gene match: 8.

This chain links TRBV27 with TRBJ2-3; no clear D gene. Trimming shortened V by 8 bases and J by 0 bases, and 12 bases separated the two germline ends. Germline V gene lookup returns CDR1 MNHEY and CDR2 SMNVEV (reference sequence). The CDR3 runs 14 residues. The CDR3 DNA follows: TGTGCCAGCCGAACGGACCGTAGCACAGATACGCAGTATTTT. Its protein is CASRTDRSTDTQYF.

The V gene is TRBV11-2, the J gene TRBJ2-2; D is uncertain. This CDR3 spans 14 amino acids. Trimming pared 4 bases from V and 1 base from J, leaving 7 bases between. Germline assignment: CDR1 SGHAT and CDR2 FQNNGV. The CDR3 loop is CASSSSRNTGELFF. Here the CDR3 DNA reads TGTGCCAGCAGCTCAAGCAGGAACACCGGGGAGCTGTTTTTT.

The V call is TRBV29-1, the J call TRBJ1-1; 11 nucleotides line up with TRBD1. The V gene's germline CDR1 is SQVTM and CDR2 ANQGSEA. The CDR3 has 13 residues. V shed 7 bases and J 2 bases; nucleotides not matched to a gene: 3. CDR3 in amino acids: CSARTGGNTEAFF. The CDR3 nucleotides read TGCAGCGCCCGGACAGGGGGCAACACTGAAGCTTTCTTT.

CDR3 amino acids: CASSSLSGGFTDTQYF. The CDR3 DNA reads TGTGCCAGCAGTTCCCTTAGCGGGGGGTTCACAGATACGCAGTATTTT. The rearrangement links TRBV27 to TRBJ2-3, with 10 bases fitting TRBD2. The CDR3 sequence is 16 residues long. The trim removed 4 bases at V and 2 bases at J, leaving 6 bases unmatched. Germline-derived CDR1 and CDR2 are MNHEY and SMNVEV (reference sequence).

This clone occurred once. The chain combines TRBV5-4 with TRBJ2-1, with TRBD1 identical over 8 bases. CDR3 length: 16 amino acids. Germline CDR1 SGHNT, CDR2 YYREEE (reference sequence). Trimming cost V 4 bases and J 8 bases; bases outside gene matches: 14. The CDR3 sequence is CASSTYSGGRPYEQFF. The CDR3 DNA reads TGTGCCAGCAGCACCTACTCAGGGGGCCGACCGTATGAGCAGTTCTTC.

The rearrangement joins TRBV19 to TRBJ2-1; D is unresolved. Germline loops: CDR1 LNHDA, CDR2 SQIVND (reference sequence). This CDR3 is 11 amino acids long. Trimming shortened V by 3 bases and J by 6 bases, and 3 bases separated the two germline ends. CDR3 residues: CASSIGNEQFF. The CDR3 DNA is TGTGCCAGTAGTATTGGCAATGAGCAGTTCTTC.

This CDR3 reads CASSAGLAGADTQYF. DNA for the CDR3: TGTGCCAGCAGCGCCGGACTAGCGGGGGCAGATACGCAGTATTTT. The V and J genes are TRBV5-6 and TRBJ2-3, with 13 bases fitting TRBD2. CDR3 length equals 15 residues. Trimming took 4 bases from V and 4 from J; bases not matched to a gene: 3. Germline V gene data show CDR1 as SGHDT and CDR2 as YYEEEE.

The V and J genes are TRBV5-6 and TRBJ1-1; D is undetermined. CDR3 length: 17 amino acids. Germline loops: CDR1 SGHDT, CDR2 YYEEEE. Trimming took off 1 base at V and 8 bases at J, with 24 bases between the two ends. The CDR3 DNA follows: TGTGCCAGCAGCTTGTATTCCGGACCGAACCAGTCCGGAGAAGCTTTCTTT. Translating it yields CASSLYSGPNQSGEAFF. The full variable domain, completed using reference TRBV5-6 and TRBJ1-1, is DAGVTQSPTHLIKTRGQQVTLRCSPKSGHDTVSWYQQALGQGPQFIFQYYEEEERQRGNFPDRFSGHQFPNYSSELNVNALLLGDSALYLCASSLYSGPNQSGEAFFGQGTRLTVV.

V usage is TRBV19 and J usage is TRBJ1-3, with unresolved D. Germline V gives CDR1 LNHDA, CDR2 SQIVND (reference sequence). V was trimmed by 2 bases and J by 0 bases, leaving 8 bases between them. This CDR3 spans 15 amino acids. DNA for the CDR3: TGTGCCAGTAGTATAAAAGGGATCTCTGGAAACACCATATATTTT. Its translation is CASSIKGISGNTIYF.

The V gene is TRBV15, the J gene TRBJ1-5; D perhaps matches TRBD1 (5 bases). In germline, CDR1 is LNHNV, CDR2 YYDKDF (reference sequence). CDR3 length: 15 residues. V was cut by 0 bases and J by 4 bases, with 10 bases left in between. The CDR3 coding sequence is TGTGCCACCAGCAGAGATCCGACAGAGAATCAGCCCCAGCATTTT. Protein product: CATSRDPTENQPQHF.

The chain has TRBV6-6 and TRBJ2-1; a weak D match, TRBD2 (6 bases). With 6 bases removed from V and 9 bases from J, the gap between germline ends came to 21 bases. Per the germline V gene, CDR1 is MNHNY and CDR2 is SVGAGI (reference sequence). The CDR3 length is 15 residues. CDR3 DNA: TGTGCCAGCAGAGGCCTAGGACTATATATGGCTGAGCAGTTCTTC. Amino acid sequence: CASRGLGLYMAEQFF.

The V call is TRBV28, the J call TRBJ1-1; D is undetermined. The germline V gene has CDR1 MDHEN and CDR2 SYDVKM. CDR3 length equals 15 residues. V was shortened by 7 bases and J by 0 bases, with 15 bases between the two germline ends. This CDR3 is CASIPPTAMNTEAFF. CDR3 bases: TGTGCCAGCATTCCCCCCACCGCCATGAACACTGAAGCTTTCTTT.

The chain is built from TRBV2 and TRBJ2-7; a weak D match, TRBD1 (6 bases). Germline CDR1 is SNHLY and CDR2 is FYNNEI. V dropped 3 bases and J dropped 5 bases, with 17 bases sitting between them. This CDR3 contains 15 residues. CDR3 nucleotide sequence: TGTGCCAGCAGTGAGGGTGAGGGGGTCGGGGACGAGCAGTACTTC. It codes for CASSEGEGVGDEQYF.

J is TRBJ2-1 and V is TRBV5-8, with 7 bases identical to TRBD1. The CDR3 spans 16 residues. J was trimmed by 4 bases and V by 4 bases; bases with no gene match: 11. Germline V gene sequence: CDR1 SGHTS, CDR2 YDEGEE. As DNA, the CDR3 is TGTGCCAGCAGCCACCGACAGGGACGTCCGTACAATGAGCAGTTCTTC. This translates into CASSHRQGRPYNEQFF.

V gene TRBV7-3 combines with J gene TRBJ1-2, with TRBD1 matching 8 bases. V trimming: 3 bases; J trimming: 4 bases; junction bases outside the gene matches: 1. The CDR3 consists of 13 residues. Germline CDR1 and CDR2: SGHTA and FQGTGA. The CDR3 sequence: CASSFGQGYGYTF. Written as DNA, the CDR3 is TGTGCCAGCAGCTTCGGACAGGGCTATGGCTACACCTTC.

The genes are TRBV18 and TRBJ1-1; TRBD1 agrees at 8 bases. The CDR3 contains 16 residues. Germline V gene sequence: CDR1 KGHSH, CDR2 LQKENI. Germline trimming cut 4 bases from V and 0 bases from J; bases unmatched to any gene: 7. For the CDR3, the DNA is TGTGCCAGCTCACGAGCGACAGGGGTCTTGAACACTGAAGCTTTCTTT. As protein: CASSRATGVLNTEAFF.

This chain joins TRBV7-9 and TRBJ2-5; D might be TRBD1 (7 bases). Germline loops: CDR1 SEHNR, CDR2 FQNEAQ (reference sequence). Trimming took off 3 bases at V and 2 bases at J, with 10 bases between the two ends. The CDR3 sequence is 14 residues long. CDR3 loop: CASSFQGGQETQYF. The CDR3 DNA reads TGTGCCAGCAGCTTCCAGGGGGGACAAGAGACCCAGTACTTC.

The V call is TRBV10-3, the J call TRBJ2-7; 8 bases fit TRBD1. The CDR3 runs 14 residues. The ends lost 10 bases at V and 5 bases at J; junction bases unmatched: 13. Germline loops: CDR1 ENHRY, CDR2 SYGVKD. This chain's CDR3 is CATKVAGGGHEQYF. CDR3 bases: TGTGCCACTAAAGTGGCAGGGGGCGGCCACGAGCAGTACTTC.

This clone was observed once. The V call is TRBV30, the J call TRBJ1-2; the match to TRBD1 covers 10 bases. Trimming at V came to 2 bases and at J to 8 bases, leaving 8 bases not matched to a gene. The CDR3 is 14 amino acids. CDR1 is GTSNPN, CDR2 SVGIG, per germline (reference sequence). CDR3 sequence reads: CAWSLDRGYEGYTF. CDR3 coding DNA: TGTGCCTGGAGTCTGGACAGGGGGTATGAGGGCTACACCTTC.

The rearrangement uses TRBV15 and TRBJ1-5, with no clear D. Germline lookup yields CDR1 LNHNV and CDR2 YYDKDF (reference sequence). Trimming removed 0 bases from V and 9 bases from J, with 12 bases in between. The CDR3 extends over 14 amino acids. The CDR3 loop reads CATSRDLGNGPQHF. The CDR3 bases are TGTGCCACCAGCAGAGATTTGGGGAATGGGCCCCAGCATTTT.

V is TRBV4-1 and J is TRBJ2-5; 11 nucleotides line up with TRBD2. V was pared by 8 bases and J by 3 bases, with 2 bases of the junction left unmatched. Germline V gene sequence: CDR1 MGHRA, CDR2 YSYEKL. This CDR3 spans 13 amino acids. CDR3 loop: CASQLAGEETQYF. The CDR3 DNA reads as TGCGCCAGCCAACTAGCGGGAGAAGAGACCCAGTACTTC.

This chain links TRBV6-5 with TRBJ2-1; 8 positions match TRBD2. The CDR3 runs 15 residues. Trimming at V came to 6 bases and at J to 5 bases, leaving 9 bases not matched to a gene. Germline CDR1 is MNHEY and CDR2 is SVGAGI. CDR3: CASRPAGGGDNEQFF. Written as DNA, the CDR3 is TGTGCCAGCAGACCCGCGGGGGGCGGGGACAATGAGCAGTTCTTC.

The chain links TRBV12-3 or TRBV12-4 to TRBJ2-3; no definite D call. This CDR3 is built from 12 residues. The germline V and J ends were trimmed by 5 bases and 4 bases, with 7 bases remaining between them. The CDR3 spells CASSLKADTQYF. CDR3 nucleotide sequence: TGTGCCAGCAGTCTAAAGGCAGATACGCAGTATTTT.